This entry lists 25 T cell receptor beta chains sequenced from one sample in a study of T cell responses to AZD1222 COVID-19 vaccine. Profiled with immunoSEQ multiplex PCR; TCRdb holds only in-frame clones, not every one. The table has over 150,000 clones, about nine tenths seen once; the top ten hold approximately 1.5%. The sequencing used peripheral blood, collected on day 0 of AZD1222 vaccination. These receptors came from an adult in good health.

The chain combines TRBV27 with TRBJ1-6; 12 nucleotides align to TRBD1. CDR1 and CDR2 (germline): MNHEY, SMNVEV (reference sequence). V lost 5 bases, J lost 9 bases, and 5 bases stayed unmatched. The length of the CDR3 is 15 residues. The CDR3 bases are TGTGCCAGCAGTGTGGGACAGGGGGCAGGTTCACCCCTCCACTTT. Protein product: CASSVGQGAGSPLHF.

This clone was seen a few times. The CDR3 bases are TGTGCCACCAGTGACGAGTACAGTGTTCGGGCTTTCTTT. It yields the protein CATSDEYSVRAFF. The gene calls are TRBV24-1 and TRBJ1-1, with D uncertain. The CDR3 extends over 13 amino acids. Germline CDR1 reads KGHDR; CDR2 reads SFDVKD. The V and J ends lost 4 bases and 11 bases respectively, with 16 bases between them.

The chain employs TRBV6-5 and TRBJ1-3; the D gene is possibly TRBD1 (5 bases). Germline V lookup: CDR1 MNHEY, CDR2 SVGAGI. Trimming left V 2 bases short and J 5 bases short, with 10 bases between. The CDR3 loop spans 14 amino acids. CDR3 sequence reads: CASSYGGSRNTIYF. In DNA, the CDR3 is TGTGCCAGCAGTTACGGGGGGAGTCGAAACACCATATATTTT.

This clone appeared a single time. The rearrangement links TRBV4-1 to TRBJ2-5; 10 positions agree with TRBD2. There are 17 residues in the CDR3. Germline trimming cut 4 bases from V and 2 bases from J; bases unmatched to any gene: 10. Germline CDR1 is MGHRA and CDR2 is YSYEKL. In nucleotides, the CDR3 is TGCGCCAGCAGCCCCCCCCCTAGCGGGGGAGTTCAAGAGACCCAGTACTTC. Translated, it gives CASSPPPSGGVQETQYF.

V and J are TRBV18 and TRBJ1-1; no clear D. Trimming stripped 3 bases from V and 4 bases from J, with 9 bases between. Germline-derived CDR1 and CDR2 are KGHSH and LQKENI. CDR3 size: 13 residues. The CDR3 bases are TGTGCCAGCTCACCCGGGGAGAGCACTGAAGCTTTCTTT. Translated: CASSPGESTEAFF.

CDR3 nucleotide sequence: TGTGCCAGCAGCGTGGGAGGGGGCGCAGCCTATGGCTACACCTTC. Translated, it gives CASSVGGGAAYGYTF. The genes are TRBV9 and TRBJ1-2, with 7 positions matching TRBD1. Looked up from germline, CDR1 is SGDLS and CDR2 is YYNGEE. CDR3 length equals 15 residues. V lost 2 bases to trimming and J lost 4 bases; unmatched junction nucleotides: 8.

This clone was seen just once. The CDR3 sequence is CASSSTQRLEGYTF. CDR3 DNA sequence: TGTGCCAGCAGCAGCACACAGAGACTCGAAGGCTACACCTTC. J is TRBJ1-2 and V is TRBV14; D is uncertain. Germline V gene sequence: CDR1 SGHDN, CDR2 FVKESK. The CDR3 spans 14 residues. The V gene lost 5 bases and the J gene lost 8 bases, with 18 bases spanning the gap.

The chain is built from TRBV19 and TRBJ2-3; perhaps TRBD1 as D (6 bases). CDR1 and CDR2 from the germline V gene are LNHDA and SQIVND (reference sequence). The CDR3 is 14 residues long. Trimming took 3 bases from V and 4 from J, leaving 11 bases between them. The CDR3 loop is CASSIGRGADTQYF. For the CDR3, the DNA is TGTGCCAGTAGTATCGGCAGGGGAGCAGATACGCAGTATTTT.

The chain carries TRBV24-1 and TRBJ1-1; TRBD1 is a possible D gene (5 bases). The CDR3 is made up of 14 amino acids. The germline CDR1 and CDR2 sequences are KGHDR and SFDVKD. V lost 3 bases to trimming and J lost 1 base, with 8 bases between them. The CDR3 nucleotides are TGTGCCACCAGTGATGGGGGGGAGAACACTGAAGCTTTCTTT. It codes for CATSDGGENTEAFF.

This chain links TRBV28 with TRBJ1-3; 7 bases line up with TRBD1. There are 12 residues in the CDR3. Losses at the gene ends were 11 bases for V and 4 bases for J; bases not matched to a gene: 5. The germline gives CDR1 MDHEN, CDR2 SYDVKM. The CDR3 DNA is TGTGCCCCAGGGGGAGGAGGAAACACCATATATTTT. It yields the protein CAPGGGGNTIYF.

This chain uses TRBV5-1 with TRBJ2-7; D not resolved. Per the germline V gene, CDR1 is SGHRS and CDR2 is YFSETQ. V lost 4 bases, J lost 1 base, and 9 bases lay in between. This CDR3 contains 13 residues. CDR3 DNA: TGCGCCAGCAGCCCCGATTATTCCTACGAGCAGTACTTC. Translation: CASSPDYSYEQYF.

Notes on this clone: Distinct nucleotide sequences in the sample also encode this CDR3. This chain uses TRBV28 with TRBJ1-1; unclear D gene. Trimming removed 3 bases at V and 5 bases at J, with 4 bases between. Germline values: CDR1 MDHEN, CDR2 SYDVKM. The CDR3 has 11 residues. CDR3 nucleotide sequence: TGTGCCAGCAGTTTTCGTACTGAAGCTTTCTTT. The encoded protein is CASSFRTEAFF.

The DNA for the CDR3 is TGTGCCAGCAGTTTAGGAAGGGCCAGAGGAAACACCATATATTTT. It translates to CASSLGRARGNTIYF. The chain joins TRBV28 to TRBJ1-3, with D uncertain. The CDR3 runs 15 residues. With 2 bases removed from V and 4 bases from J, the gap between germline ends came to 12 bases. CDR1 and CDR2 from the germline V gene are MDHEN and SYDVKM.

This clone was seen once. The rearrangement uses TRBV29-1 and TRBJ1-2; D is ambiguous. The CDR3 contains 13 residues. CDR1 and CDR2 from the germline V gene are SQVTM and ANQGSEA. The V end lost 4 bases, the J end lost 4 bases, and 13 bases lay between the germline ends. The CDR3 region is CSVVDLSGYGYTF. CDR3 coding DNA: TGCAGCGTTGTTGACCTATCGGGCTATGGCTACACCTTC.

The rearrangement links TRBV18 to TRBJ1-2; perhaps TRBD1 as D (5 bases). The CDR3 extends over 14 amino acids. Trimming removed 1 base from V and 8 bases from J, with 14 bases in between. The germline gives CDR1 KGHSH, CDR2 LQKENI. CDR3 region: CASSPQSTAEGYTF. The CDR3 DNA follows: TGTGCCAGCTCACCACAATCGACAGCGGAAGGCTACACCTTC.

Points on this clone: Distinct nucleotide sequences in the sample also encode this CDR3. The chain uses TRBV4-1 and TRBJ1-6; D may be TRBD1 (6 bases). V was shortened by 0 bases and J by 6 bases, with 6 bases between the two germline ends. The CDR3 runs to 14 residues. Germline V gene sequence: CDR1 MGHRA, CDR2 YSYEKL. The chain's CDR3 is CASSQDRGNSPLHF. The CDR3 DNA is TGCGCCAGCAGCCAAGACAGGGGTAATTCACCCCTCCACTTT.

In DNA form, the CDR3 reads TGTGCCAGCCGGAGGTATAGCAATCAGCCCCAGCATTTT. It yields the protein CASRRYSNQPQHF. The J gene is TRBJ1-5, the V gene TRBV28; no clear D gene. CDR3 length: 13 amino acids. V dropped 8 bases and J dropped 0 bases, with 8 bases sitting between them. Germline assignment: CDR1 MDHEN and CDR2 SYDVKM.

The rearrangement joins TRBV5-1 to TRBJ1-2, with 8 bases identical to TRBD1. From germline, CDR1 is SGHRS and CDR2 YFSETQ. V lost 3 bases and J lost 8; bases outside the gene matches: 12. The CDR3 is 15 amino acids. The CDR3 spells CASSSYGTGPRGYTF. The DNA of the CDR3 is TGCGCCAGCAGCTCCTACGGGACAGGCCCTCGGGGCTACACCTTC.

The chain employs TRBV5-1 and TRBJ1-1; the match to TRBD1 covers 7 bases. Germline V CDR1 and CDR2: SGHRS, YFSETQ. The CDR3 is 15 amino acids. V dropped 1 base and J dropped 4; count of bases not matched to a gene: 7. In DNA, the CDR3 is TGCGCCAGCAGCTTGTCTGCCCAGGGGGGCACTGAAGCTTTCTTT. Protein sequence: CASSLSAQGGTEAFF.

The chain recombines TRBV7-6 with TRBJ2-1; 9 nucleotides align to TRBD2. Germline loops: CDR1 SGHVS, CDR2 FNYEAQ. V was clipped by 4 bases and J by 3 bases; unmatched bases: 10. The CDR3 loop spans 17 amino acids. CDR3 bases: TGTGCCAGCAGCTCTAACGCGGGGGGGCCTGTCTACAATGAGCAGTTCTTC. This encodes CASSSNAGGPVYNEQFF.

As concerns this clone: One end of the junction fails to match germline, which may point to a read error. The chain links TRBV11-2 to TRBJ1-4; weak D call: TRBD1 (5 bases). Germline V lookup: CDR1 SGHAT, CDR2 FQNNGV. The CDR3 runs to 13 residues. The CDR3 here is CASSVDRGEKLFF. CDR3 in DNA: TGTGCCAGCAGCGTAGACAGAGGGGAAAAACTGTTTTTT.

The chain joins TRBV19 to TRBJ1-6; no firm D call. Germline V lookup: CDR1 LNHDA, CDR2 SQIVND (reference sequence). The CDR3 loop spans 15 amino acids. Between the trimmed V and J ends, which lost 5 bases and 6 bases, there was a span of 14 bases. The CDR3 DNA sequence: TGTGCCAGTAGTGGCCGGGGTTGGGGTAATTCACCCCTCCACTTT. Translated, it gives CASSGRGWGNSPLHF. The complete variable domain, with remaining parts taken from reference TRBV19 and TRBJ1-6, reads DGGITQSPKYLFRKEGQNVTLSCEQNLNHDAMYWYRQDPGQGLRLIYYSQIVNDFQKGDIAEGYSVSREKKESFPLTVTSAQKNPTAFYLCASSGRGWGNSPLHFGNGTRLTVT.

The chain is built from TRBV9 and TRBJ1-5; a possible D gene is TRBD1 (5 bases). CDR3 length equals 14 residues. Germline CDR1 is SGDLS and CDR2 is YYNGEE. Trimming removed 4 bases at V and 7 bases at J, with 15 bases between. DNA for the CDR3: TGTGCCAGCAGCCCGGGAGGGGTAGGGCAGCCCCAGCATTTT. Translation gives CASSPGGVGQPQHF. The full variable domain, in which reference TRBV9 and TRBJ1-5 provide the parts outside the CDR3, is DSGVTQTPKHLITATGQRVTLRCSPRSGDLSVYWYQQSLDQGLQFLIQYYNGEERAKGNILERFSAQQFPDLHSELNLSSLELGDSALYFCASSPGGVGQPQHFGDGTRLSIL.

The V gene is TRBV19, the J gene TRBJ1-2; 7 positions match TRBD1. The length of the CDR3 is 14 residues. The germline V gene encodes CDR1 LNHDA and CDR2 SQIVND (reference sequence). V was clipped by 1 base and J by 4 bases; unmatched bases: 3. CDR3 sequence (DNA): TGTGCCAGTAGTATAGCTAGGACAGGCTATGGCTACACCTTC. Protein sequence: CASSIARTGYGYTF.

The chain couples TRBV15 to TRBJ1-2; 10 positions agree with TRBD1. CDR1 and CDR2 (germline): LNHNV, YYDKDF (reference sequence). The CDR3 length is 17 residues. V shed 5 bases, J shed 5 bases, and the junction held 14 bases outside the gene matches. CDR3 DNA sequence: TGTGCCACCAGCGGGATGACCGGGACAGGGGACGGGTATGGCTACACCTTC. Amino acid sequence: CATSGMTGTGDGYGYTF.